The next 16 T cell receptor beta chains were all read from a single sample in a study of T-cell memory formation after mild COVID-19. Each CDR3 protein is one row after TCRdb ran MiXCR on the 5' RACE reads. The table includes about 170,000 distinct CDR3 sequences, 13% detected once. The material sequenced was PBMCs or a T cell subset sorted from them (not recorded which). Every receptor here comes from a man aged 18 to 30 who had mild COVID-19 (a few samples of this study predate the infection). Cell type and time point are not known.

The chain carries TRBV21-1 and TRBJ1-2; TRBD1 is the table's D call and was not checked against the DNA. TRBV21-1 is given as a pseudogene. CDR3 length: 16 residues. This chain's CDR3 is CASSKVGPDRGRGYTF. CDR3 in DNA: TGTGCCAGCAGCAAAGTGGGGCCGGACAGGGGACGTGGCTACACCTTC.

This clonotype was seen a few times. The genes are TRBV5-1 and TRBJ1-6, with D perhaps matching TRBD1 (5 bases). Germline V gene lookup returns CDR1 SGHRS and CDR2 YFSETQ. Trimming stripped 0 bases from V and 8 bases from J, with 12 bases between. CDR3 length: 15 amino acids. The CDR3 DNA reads TGCGCCAGCAGCTTGGGCGGCCCGGGGGATTCACCCCTCCACTTT. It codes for CASSLGGPGDSPLHF.

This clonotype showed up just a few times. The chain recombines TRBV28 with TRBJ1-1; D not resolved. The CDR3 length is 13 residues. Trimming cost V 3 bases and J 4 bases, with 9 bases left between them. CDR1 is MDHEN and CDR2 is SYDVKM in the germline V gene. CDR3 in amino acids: CASSFRRVTEAFF. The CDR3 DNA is TGTGCCAGCAGTTTCCGCCGAGTCACTGAAGCTTTCTTT.

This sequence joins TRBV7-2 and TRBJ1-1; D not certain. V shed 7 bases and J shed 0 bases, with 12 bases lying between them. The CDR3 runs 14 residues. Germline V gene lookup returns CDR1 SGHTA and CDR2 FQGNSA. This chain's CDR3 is CASIRLRLNTEAFF. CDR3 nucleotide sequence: TGTGCCAGCATCCGGCTACGGCTGAACACTGAAGCTTTCTTT. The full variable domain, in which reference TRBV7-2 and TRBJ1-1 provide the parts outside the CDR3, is GAGVSQSPSNKVTEKGKDVELRCDPISGHTALYWYRQSLGQGLEFLIYFQGNSAPDKSGLPSDRFSAERTGGSVSTLTIQRTQQEDSAVYLCASIRLRLNTEAFFGQGTRLTVV.

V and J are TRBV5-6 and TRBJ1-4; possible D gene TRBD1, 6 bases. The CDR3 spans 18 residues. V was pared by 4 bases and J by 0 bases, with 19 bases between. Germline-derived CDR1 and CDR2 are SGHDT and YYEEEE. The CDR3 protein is CASSVFQGPESTNEKLFF. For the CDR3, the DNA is TGTGCCAGCAGCGTTTTTCAGGGGCCTGAATCAACTAATGAAAAACTGTTTTTT.

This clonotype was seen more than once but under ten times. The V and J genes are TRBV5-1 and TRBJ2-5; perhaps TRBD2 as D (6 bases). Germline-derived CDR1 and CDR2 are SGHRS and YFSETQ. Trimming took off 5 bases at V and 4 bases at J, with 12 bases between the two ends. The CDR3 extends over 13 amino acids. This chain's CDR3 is CASSPGVLETQYF. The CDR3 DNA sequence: TGCGCCAGCAGTCCGGGGGTCCTAGAGACCCAGTACTTC.

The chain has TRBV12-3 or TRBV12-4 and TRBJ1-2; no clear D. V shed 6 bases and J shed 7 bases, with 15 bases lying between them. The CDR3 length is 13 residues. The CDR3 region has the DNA TGTGCCAGCAGGCTACAGATAACTGGTGGCTACACCTTC. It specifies CASRLQITGGYTF.

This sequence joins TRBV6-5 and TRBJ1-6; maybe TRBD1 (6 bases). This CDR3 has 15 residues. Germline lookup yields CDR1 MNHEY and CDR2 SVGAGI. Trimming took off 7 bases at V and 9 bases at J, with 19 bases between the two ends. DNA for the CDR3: TGTGCCAGCACCGACGGGTACAGGGTGGGTTCACCCCTCCACTTT. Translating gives CASTDGYRVGSPLHF.

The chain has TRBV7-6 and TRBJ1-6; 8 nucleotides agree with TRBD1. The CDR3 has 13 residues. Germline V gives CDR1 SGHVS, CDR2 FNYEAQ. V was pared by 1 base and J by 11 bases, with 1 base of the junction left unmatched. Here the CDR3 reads CASSLEGQAPLHF. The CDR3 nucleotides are TGTGCCAGCAGCTTAGAGGGACAGGCACCCCTCCACTTT. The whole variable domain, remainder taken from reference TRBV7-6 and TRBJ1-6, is GAGVSQSPRYKVTKRGQDVALRCDPISGHVSLYWYRQALGQGPEFLTYFNYEAQQDKSGLPNDRFSAERPEGSISTLTIQRTEQRDSAMYRCASSLEGQAPLHFGNGTRLTVT.

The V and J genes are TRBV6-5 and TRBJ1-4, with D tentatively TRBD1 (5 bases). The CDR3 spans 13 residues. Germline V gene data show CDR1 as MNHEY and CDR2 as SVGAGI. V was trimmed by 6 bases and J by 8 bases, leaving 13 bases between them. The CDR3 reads CASSRGFGEKLFF. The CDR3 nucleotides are TGTGCCAGCAGCCGGGGGTTCGGAGAAAAACTGTTTTTT.

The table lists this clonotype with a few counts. CDR3 loop: CASSQSSPAHGELFF. In nucleotides, the CDR3 is TGTGCCAGCTCACAGAGTAGCCCAGCCCACGGGGAGCTGTTTTTT. The V call is TRBV18, the J call TRBJ2-2; D gene ambiguous. The germline gives CDR1 KGHSH, CDR2 LQKENI. The CDR3 is 15 residues long. V lost 4 bases to trimming and J lost 7 bases, with 16 bases between them.

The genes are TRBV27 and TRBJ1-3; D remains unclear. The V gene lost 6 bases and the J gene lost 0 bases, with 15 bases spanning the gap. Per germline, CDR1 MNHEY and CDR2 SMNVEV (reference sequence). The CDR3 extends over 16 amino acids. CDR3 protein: CASRSETGSSGNTIYF. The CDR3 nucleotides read TGTGCCAGCAGGTCGGAGACGGGAAGCTCTGGAAACACCATATATTTT.

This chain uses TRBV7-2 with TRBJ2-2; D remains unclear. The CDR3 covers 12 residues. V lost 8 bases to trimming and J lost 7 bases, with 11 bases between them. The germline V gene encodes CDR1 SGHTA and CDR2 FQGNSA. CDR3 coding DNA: TGTGCCAGCGGCGAGTACGGCGGGGAGCTGTTTTTT. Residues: CASGEYGGELFF.

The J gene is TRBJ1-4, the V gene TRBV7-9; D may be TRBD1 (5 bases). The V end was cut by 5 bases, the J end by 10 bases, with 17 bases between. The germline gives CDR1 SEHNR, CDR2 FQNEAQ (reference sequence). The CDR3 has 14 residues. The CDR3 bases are TGTGCCAGCAGCCAGATTCTGACAGCTCCAAAACTGTTTTTT. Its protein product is CASSQILTAPKLFF. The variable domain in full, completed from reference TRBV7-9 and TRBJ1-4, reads DTGVSQNPRHKITKRGQNVTFRCDPISEHNRLYWYRQTLGQGPEFLTYFQNEAQLEKSRLLSDRFSAERPKGSFSTLEIQRTEQGDSAMYLCASSQILTAPKLFFGSGTQLSVL.

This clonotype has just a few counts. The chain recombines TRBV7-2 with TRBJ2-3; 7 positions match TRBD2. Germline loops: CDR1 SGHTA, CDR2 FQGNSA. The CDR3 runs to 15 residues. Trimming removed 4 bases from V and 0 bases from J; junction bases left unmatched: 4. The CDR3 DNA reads TGTGCCAGCAGCTCCGGGACTATTAGCACAGATACGCAGTATTTT. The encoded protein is CASSSGTISTDTQYF.

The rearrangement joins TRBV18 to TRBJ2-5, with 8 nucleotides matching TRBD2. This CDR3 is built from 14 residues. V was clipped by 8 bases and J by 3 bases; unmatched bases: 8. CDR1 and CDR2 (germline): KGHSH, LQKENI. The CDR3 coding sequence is TGTGCCAGCGTACGAAGAGCGGGGGAAGAGACCCAGTACTTC. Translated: CASVRRAGEETQYF.